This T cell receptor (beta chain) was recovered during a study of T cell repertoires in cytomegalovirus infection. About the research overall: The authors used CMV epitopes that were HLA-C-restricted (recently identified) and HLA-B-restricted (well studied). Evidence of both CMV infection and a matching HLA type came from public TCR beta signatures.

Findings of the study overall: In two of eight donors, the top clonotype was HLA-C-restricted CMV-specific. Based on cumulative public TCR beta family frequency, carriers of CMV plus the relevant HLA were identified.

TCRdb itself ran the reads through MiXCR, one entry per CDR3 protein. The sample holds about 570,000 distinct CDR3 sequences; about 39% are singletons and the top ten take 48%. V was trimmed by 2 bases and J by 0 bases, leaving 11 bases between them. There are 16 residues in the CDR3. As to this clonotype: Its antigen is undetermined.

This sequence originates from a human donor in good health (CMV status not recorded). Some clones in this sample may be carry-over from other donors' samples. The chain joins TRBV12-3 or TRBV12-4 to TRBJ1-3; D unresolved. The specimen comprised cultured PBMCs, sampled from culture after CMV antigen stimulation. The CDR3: CASSLLQPSSGNTIYF. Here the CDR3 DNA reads TGTGCCAGCAGTTTATTACAGCCATCCTCTGGAAACACCATATATTTT.